The present T cell receptor (beta chain) was sequenced within a study of Ad26.COV2.S vaccination and SARS-CoV-2 variants. Overall study context: The donor belonged to the COV1001 Ad26.COV2.S trial arm. Administration of Ad26.COV2.S was intramuscular, either once or twice 56 days apart.

Clones were read by immunoSEQ multiplex PCR, and TCRdb kept only the in-frame ones, dropping some. The sample gives some 340,000 clones, roughly 86% of which show up once; 1.9% is in the top ten. Germline values: CDR1 SNHLY, CDR2 FYNNEI. There are 15 residues in the CDR3. The V and J ends lost 6 bases and 4 bases respectively, with 16 bases between them. The treatment denotes: 19 received Ad26.COV2.S at low or high dose, single or two shots; roughly five received placebo; per-sample allocation not given. Samples were taken on day 63 after the first vaccine or placebo injection. The sequencing here drew on peripheral blood, taken in a trial of Ad26.COV2.S vaccine versus placebo. This chain connects TRBV2 to TRBJ1-5, with no clear D. The sequence derives from a person aged 18-65 years who received the Ad26.COV2.S COVID-19 vaccine or a placebo. The CDR3 reads CASSPPGHSNQPQHF. The CDR3, as DNA: TGTGCCAGCAGCCCGCCCGGGCACTCAAATCAGCCCCAGCATTTT.